Below, 15 T cell receptor beta chains from the same sample are listed, as sequenced in a study of blood T cell repertoires in COVID-19. Using immunoSEQ multiplex PCR, the repertoire was profiled, and TCRdb retains in-frame clones only, with some absent. The sample shows around 300,000 clones, around 90% of them seen only once. Sample: peripheral blood. These receptors all come from a man aged 50-60 years with acute or convalescent COVID-19.

The chain combines TRBV5-4 with TRBJ2-7, with 7 bases aligning to TRBD1. Germline V CDR1 and CDR2: SGHNT, YYREEE (reference sequence). The J segment lost 2 bases and the V segment lost 4 bases, leaving 9 bases of the junction unmatched. There are 15 residues in the CDR3. The DNA of the CDR3 is TGTGCCAGCAGCCCGGGGAACCAGGGGGCCTACGAGCAGTACTTC. Translated, it gives CASSPGNQGAYEQYF. Looking up the rest from reference TRBV5-4 and TRBJ2-7 gives the full variable domain: ETGVTQSPTHLIKTRGQQVTLRCSSQSGHNTVSWYQQALGQGPQFIFQYYREEENGRGNFPPRFSGLQFPNYSSELNVNALELDDSALYLCASSPGNQGAYEQYFGPGTRLTVT.

This sequence joins TRBV5-1 and TRBJ2-7; the D is unclear. Germline values: CDR1 SGHRS, CDR2 YFSETQ. This CDR3 region has 13 residues. V gave up 4 bases and J gave up 1 base, with 9 bases separating them. DNA for the CDR3: TGCGCCAGCAGCGCAGGCCAGTCCTACGAGCAGTACTTC. Its protein product is CASSAGQSYEQYF.

This CDR3 is CASSPPNRGLSEAFF. The CDR3 bases are TGTGCCAGCTCACCCCCGAACAGGGGGCTATCTGAAGCTTTCTTT. This rearrangement joins TRBV18 to TRBJ1-1; 9 nucleotides agree with TRBD1. After removal of 3 bases from V and 6 bases from J, the junction contained 8 bases not matched to a gene. CDR1 is KGHSH, CDR2 LQKENI, per germline. The CDR3 length is 15 residues.

The genes are TRBV25-1 and TRBJ1-2; 9 nucleotides line up with TRBD1. V trimming: 6 bases; J trimming: 6 bases; junction bases outside the gene matches: 8. This CDR3 is built from 14 residues. The germline CDR1 and CDR2 sequences are MGHDK and SYGVNS. CDR3 coding DNA: TGTGCCAGCAGCCGTCTGGGACAGGGTAATGGCTACACCTTC. As protein: CASSRLGQGNGYTF.

The rearrangement joins TRBV3-1 (or the pseudogene TRBV3-2) to TRBJ2-5; 13 bases fit TRBD2. CDR1 is LGHDT, CDR2 YNNKEL, per germline (reference sequence). This CDR3 comprises 17 residues. The junction had 10 bases not matched to a gene; V was cut back by 1 base and J by 8 bases. CDR3 in amino acids: CASSQGRLAGGPVTQYF. The CDR3 bases are TGTGCCAGCAGCCAAGGCAGACTAGCGGGAGGTCCAGTCACCCAGTACTTC.

The V gene is TRBV6-5, the J gene TRBJ1-3; D might be TRBD1 (6 bases). Per the germline V gene, CDR1 is MNHEY and CDR2 is SVGAGI. Deletions cut 5 bases from V and 3 bases from J, with 8 bases between. The CDR3 is 13 amino acids. The CDR3 DNA reads TGTGCCAGCAGTACAGGGTTTGGAAACACCATATATTTT. It translates to CASSTGFGNTIYF.

This chain connects TRBV5-6 to TRBJ1-1, with TRBD1 as a possible D gene (5 bases). With 5 bases removed from V and 3 bases from J, the gap between germline ends came to 11 bases. Germline V gene lookup returns CDR1 SGHDT and CDR2 YYEEEE. This CDR3 is 13 amino acids long. DNA of the CDR3: TGTGCCAGCAGTCCTCAGGGATACACTGAAGCTTTCTTT. Protein product: CASSPQGYTEAFF. Using reference TRBV5-6 and TRBJ1-1 for the parts outside the CDR3, the full variable domain is DAGVTQSPTHLIKTRGQQVTLRCSPKSGHDTVSWYQQALGQGPQFIFQYYEEEERQRGNFPDRFSGHQFPNYSSELNVNALLLGDSALYLCASSPQGYTEAFFGQGTRLTVV.

CDR3 in DNA: TGTGCCAGCAGCCCCAGCGGTCAGCTTTACAACACCATATATTTT. It is translated as CASSPSGQLYNTIYF. The chain links TRBV3-1 (or the pseudogene TRBV3-2) to TRBJ1-3, with no clear D. Trimming removed 4 bases from V and 7 bases from J, with 17 bases in between. Germline V lookup: CDR1 LGHDT, CDR2 YNNKEL (reference sequence). The CDR3 is 15 residues long.

The rearrangement uses TRBV5-5 and TRBJ1-1, with 7 bases that match TRBD1. The germline CDR1 and CDR2 sequences are SGHKS and YYEKEE (reference sequence). Trimming took 0 bases from V and 4 from J; bases not matched to a gene: 6. The CDR3 contains 15 residues. The CDR3 sequence is CASSLGDSRGTEAFF. The CDR3 DNA follows: TGTGCCAGCAGCTTGGGGGACAGCCGGGGCACTGAAGCTTTCTTT.

The gene calls are TRBV30 and TRBJ1-1, with TRBD1 as a possible D gene (6 bases). Per the germline V gene, CDR1 is GTSNPN and CDR2 is SVGIG (reference sequence). The CDR3 loop spans 13 amino acids. V shed 6 bases and J shed 2 bases, with 13 bases lying between them. The CDR3 DNA follows: TGTGCCTGTTCCAGGGGCAGTAACACTGAAGCTTTCTTT. This sequence encodes CACSRGSNTEAFF.

The chain links TRBV19 to TRBJ2-5, with 7 nucleotides matching TRBD2. This CDR3 has 13 amino acids. Germline V gene lookup returns CDR1 LNHDA and CDR2 SQIVND (reference sequence). The J segment lost 1 base and the V segment lost 6 bases, leaving 2 bases of the junction unmatched. CDR3 sequence reads: CASRTGGQETQYF. The DNA of the CDR3 is TGTGCCAGTAGAACGGGGGGCCAAGAGACCCAGTACTTC. Full variable domain (missing parts from reference TRBV19 and TRBJ2-5): DGGITQSPKYLFRKEGQNVTLSCEQNLNHDAMYWYRQDPGQGLRLIYYSQIVNDFQKGDIAEGYSVSREKKESFPLTVTSAQKNPTAFYLCASRTGGQETQYFGPGTRLLVL.

The chain joins TRBV6-1 to TRBJ1-5; D is possibly TRBD1 (6 bases). From germline, CDR1 is MNHNS and CDR2 SASEGT. The CDR3 is 15 amino acids. Between the trimmed V and J ends, which lost 3 bases and 3 bases, there was a span of 12 bases. Written as DNA, the CDR3 is TGTGCCAGCAGTGACGAAGACAGGTTCAATCAGCCCCAGCATTTT. Residues: CASSDEDRFNQPQHF.

This chain joins TRBV30 and TRBJ2-2; D is ambiguous. The ends were cut back, 2 bases at V and 0 bases at J, with 10 bases in the middle. The germline CDR1 and CDR2 sequences are GTSNPN and SVGIG (reference sequence). This CDR3 contains 15 residues. The CDR3 region is CAWSRLGANTGELFF. In nucleotides, the CDR3 is TGTGCCTGGAGTCGCCTAGGCGCGAACACCGGGGAGCTGTTTTTT.

The chain employs TRBV3-1 (or the pseudogene TRBV3-2) and TRBJ2-3; 9 nucleotides match TRBD2. CDR3 length: 16 residues. Germline CDR1 reads LGHDT; CDR2 reads YNNKEL (reference sequence). Trimming took 4 bases from V and 3 from J; bases not matched to a gene: 8. CDR3 DNA: TGTGCCAGCAGCCCCAGCGGGGGGCCGGTTACAGATACGCAGTATTTT. Translating gives CASSPSGGPVTDTQYF.

V usage is TRBV5-1 and J usage is TRBJ2-3; TRBD1 is a possible D gene (6 bases). CDR1 SGHRS and CDR2 YFSETQ come from the germline V gene. The CDR3 covers 19 residues. V was shortened by 0 bases and J by 1 base, with 21 bases between the two germline ends. The CDR3 sequence is CASSLGKFTGSYGTDTQYF. The CDR3 DNA sequence: TGCGCCAGCAGCTTGGGGAAATTCACAGGGTCATACGGCACAGATACGCAGTATTTT. The whole variable domain, remainder taken from reference TRBV5-1 and TRBJ2-3, is KAGVTQTPRYLIKTRGQQVTLSCSPISGHRSVSWYQQTPGQGLQFLFEYFSETQRNKGNFPGRFSGRQFSNSRSEMNVSTLELGDSALYLCASSLGKFTGSYGTDTQYFGPGTRLTVL.